A single sample is the source of the 16 T cell receptor beta chains below, sequenced in a study of cytomegalovirus exposure and HLA in healthy donors. The protocol was immunoSEQ multiplex PCR, while the TCRdb copy is restricted to in-frame clones and leaves out a portion. The sample lists over 200,000 clones; approximately 80% were seen once. Material for sequencing was PBMCs. The receptor set was obtained from a woman in her thirties in good health and CMV-seropositive.

The rearrangement uses TRBV9 and TRBJ2-7; D is unresolved. The CDR3 sequence is 12 residues long. Per the germline V gene, CDR1 is SGDLS and CDR2 is YYNGEE. Trimming removed 3 bases from V and 4 bases from J, with 8 bases in between. The CDR3 loop reads CASSADAYEQYF. As DNA, the CDR3 is TGTGCCAGCAGCGCCGACGCATACGAGCAGTACTTC.

On this clone itself: The same CDR3 is also encoded by other DNA sequences in this sample. The chain combines TRBV4-1 with TRBJ1-2; tentatively, D is TRBD1 (6 bases). The germline V gene encodes CDR1 MGHRA and CDR2 YSYEKL. Deletions cut 1 base from V and 0 bases from J, with 9 bases between. The CDR3 is made up of 15 amino acids. The CDR3 spells CASSQVRTANYGYTF. The CDR3 region has the DNA TGCGCCAGCAGCCAAGTCAGGACAGCTAACTATGGCTACACCTTC.

The chain employs TRBV11-1 and TRBJ2-6; 7 bases are shared with TRBD1. J was trimmed by 0 bases and V by 5 bases; bases with no gene match: 7. Germline V CDR1 and CDR2: SGHAT, FQDESV (reference sequence). The CDR3 consists of 17 residues. In DNA, the CDR3 is TGTGCCAGCAGCCACGGGGACAGTTTCTCTGGGGCCAACGTCCTGACTTTC. Translating it yields CASSHGDSFSGANVLTF.

For the CDR3, the DNA is TGTGCCAGCAGTTTACCAGGGAGAAAGGCCGAGCAGTACTTC. It translates to CASSLPGRKAEQYF. This chain uses TRBV28 with TRBJ2-7; the D call may be TRBD1 or TRBD2 (5 bases each). V gave up 2 bases and J gave up 6 bases, with 14 bases separating them. This CDR3 has 14 residues. Germline V gene data show CDR1 as MDHEN and CDR2 as SYDVKM. The whole variable domain, filled in from reference TRBV28 and TRBJ2-7, reads DVKVTQSSRYLVKRTGEKVFLECVQDMDHENMFWYRQDPGLGLRLIYFSYDVKMKEKGDIPEGYSVSREKKERFSLILESASTNQTSMYLCASSLPGRKAEQYFGPGTRLTVT.

This chain connects TRBV6-5 to TRBJ1-1; TRBD1 matches at 11 bases. The CDR3 loop spans 13 amino acids. Per the germline V gene, CDR1 is MNHEY and CDR2 is SVGAGI. With 7 bases clipped from V and 4 bases from J, the junction kept 2 bases outside the gene matches. CDR3 protein: CASTGTGGTEAFF. The CDR3 DNA sequence: TGTGCCAGCACCGGGACAGGGGGCACTGAAGCTTTCTTT.

This rearrangement joins TRBV7-3 to TRBJ2-2; D gene uncertain. The CDR3 totals 13 residues. Trimming left V 0 bases short and J 9 bases short, with 8 bases between. In germline, CDR1 is SGHTA, CDR2 FQGTGA. The CDR3 sequence: CASSLTGKRELFF. CDR3 sequence (DNA): TGTGCCAGCAGCTTAACAGGGAAACGGGAGCTGTTTTTT.

The chain combines TRBV10-1 with TRBJ2-3; no clear D. The V end lost 4 bases, the J end lost 5 bases, and 19 bases lay between the germline ends. The CDR3 sequence is 16 residues long. Germline loops: CDR1 WNHNN, CDR2 SYGVQD (reference sequence). This CDR3 is CASSANWAPPGDTQYF. The CDR3 region has the DNA TGCGCCAGCAGTGCTAACTGGGCTCCCCCGGGAGATACGCAGTATTTT.

The chain has TRBV5-6 and TRBJ1-2; tentative D call: TRBD1 (5 bases). CDR3 length: 13 residues. Germline V gives CDR1 SGHDT, CDR2 YYEEEE. Trimming removed 3 bases at V and 6 bases at J, with 12 bases between. The CDR3 nucleotides are TGTGCCAGCAGCTGGGGGTCCATGGATGGCTACACCTTC. Its protein product is CASSWGSMDGYTF. Filled out from reference TRBV5-6 and TRBJ1-2, the complete variable domain reads DAGVTQSPTHLIKTRGQQVTLRCSPKSGHDTVSWYQQALGQGPQFIFQYYEEEERQRGNFPDRFSGHQFPNYSSELNVNALLLGDSALYLCASSWGSMDGYTFGSGTRLTVV.

The chain carries TRBV5-6 and TRBJ2-3, with D perhaps matching TRBD2 (5 bases). CDR1 SGHDT and CDR2 YYEEEE come from the germline V gene. V lost 2 bases to trimming and J lost 2 bases, with 15 bases between them. The CDR3 covers 16 residues. The DNA of the CDR3 is TGTGCCAGCAGCTTTACAATGGGAGTTATCACAGATACGCAGTATTTT. This encodes CASSFTMGVITDTQYF.

The rearrangement joins TRBV30 to TRBJ2-2; TRBD2 agrees at 11 bases. The CDR3 length is 15 residues. Per the germline V gene, CDR1 is GTSNPN and CDR2 is SVGIG (reference sequence). Trimming took 2 bases from V and 4 from J; bases not matched to a gene: 3. CDR3 DNA sequence: TGTGCCTGGAGTACGGGACTAGCGGTCACCGGGGAGCTGTTTTTT. Protein: CAWSTGLAVTGELFF.

The chain has TRBV27 and TRBJ2-7; D is unclear. From germline, CDR1 is MNHEY and CDR2 SMNVEV (reference sequence). Trimming took off 0 bases at V and 2 bases at J, with 5 bases between the two ends. This CDR3 comprises 13 residues. The CDR3 sequence is CASSLSQTYEQYF. CDR3 sequence (DNA): TGTGCCAGCAGTTTATCTCAAACCTACGAGCAGTACTTC.

This clone was counted at least ten times. The rearrangement joins TRBV5-1 to TRBJ1-2; D gene ambiguous. The CDR3 has 13 amino acids. Trimming pared 0 bases from V and 13 bases from J, leaving 16 bases between. Germline V gene lookup returns CDR1 SGHRS and CDR2 YFSETQ. CDR3: CASSLAPHRGVTF. The DNA of the CDR3 is TGCGCCAGCAGCTTGGCTCCCCATCGTGGGGTCACCTTC. Full variable domain (outside the CDR3, taken from reference TRBV5-1 and TRBJ1-2): KAGVTQTPRYLIKTRGQQVTLSCSPISGHRSVSWYQQTPGQGLQFLFEYFSETQRNKGNFPGRFSGRQFSNSRSEMNVSTLELGDSALYLCASSLAPHRGVTFGSGTRLTVV.

The chain carries TRBV28 and TRBJ2-1, with 9 nucleotides matching TRBD2. CDR1 MDHEN and CDR2 SYDVKM come from the germline V gene. The CDR3 totals 16 residues. V lost 5 bases, J lost 0 bases, and 5 bases stayed unmatched. CDR3 sequence reads: CASSVSGGSSYNEQFF. CDR3 sequence (DNA): TGTGCCAGCAGTGTTAGCGGGGGTAGCTCCTACAATGAGCAGTTCTTC.

This chain uses TRBV2 with TRBJ2-1, with D maybe TRBD2 (6 bases). Per germline, CDR1 SNHLY and CDR2 FYNNEI. Trimming removed 8 bases at V and 9 bases at J, with 20 bases between. This CDR3 region has 14 residues. The CDR3 here is CASLTRNGPSEQFF. In nucleotides, the CDR3 is TGTGCCAGCCTGACTAGGAACGGTCCAAGTGAGCAGTTCTTC.

The genes are TRBV18 and TRBJ2-1; 9 positions agree with TRBD1. The CDR3 is 14 amino acids. V was clipped by 5 bases and J by 5 bases; unmatched bases: 4. Per the germline V gene, CDR1 is KGHSH and CDR2 is LQKENI. The CDR3 bases are TGTGCCAGCTCAGGGGGACAGGGAAACAATGAGCAGTTCTTC. Amino acid sequence: CASSGGQGNNEQFF.

This clone is termed medium-sized (0.01 to 0.1%). The J gene is TRBJ2-6, the V gene TRBV6-1; no clear D gene. The CDR3 length is 15 residues. V lost 3 bases to trimming and J lost 0 bases, with 6 bases between them. Germline V gene data show CDR1 as MNHNS and CDR2 as SASEGT. CDR3 sequence reads: CASSDKNSGANVLTF. The CDR3 coding sequence is TGTGCCAGCAGTGATAAAAACTCTGGGGCCAACGTCCTGACTTTC.